This record concerns one T cell receptor beta chain sequence. CDR1 and CDR2 (germline): LNHNV, YYDKDF (reference sequence). V was pared by 5 bases and J by 2 bases, with 15 bases between. There are 15 residues in the CDR3. The data belong to a study of blood T cell repertoires in COVID-19. At the level of the study: COVID-19 samples collected from the United States, Italy and Spain covered acute and convalescent phases.

Sequencing used immunoSEQ multiplex PCR; TCRdb keeps in-frame clones, though not all of them. The data hold approximately 200,000 clones, with more than 70% observed a single time. The specimen sequenced was PBMCs or T cells enriched from blood (not recorded which). The V call is TRBV15, the J call TRBJ1-1; perhaps TRBD1 as D (5 bases). The receptor comes from a woman in her forties with acute COVID-19. The CDR3 DNA sequence: TGTGCCACCAGCGAAATCCACAGGCCCAACACTGAAGCTTTCTTT. It codes for CATSEIHRPNTEAFF.